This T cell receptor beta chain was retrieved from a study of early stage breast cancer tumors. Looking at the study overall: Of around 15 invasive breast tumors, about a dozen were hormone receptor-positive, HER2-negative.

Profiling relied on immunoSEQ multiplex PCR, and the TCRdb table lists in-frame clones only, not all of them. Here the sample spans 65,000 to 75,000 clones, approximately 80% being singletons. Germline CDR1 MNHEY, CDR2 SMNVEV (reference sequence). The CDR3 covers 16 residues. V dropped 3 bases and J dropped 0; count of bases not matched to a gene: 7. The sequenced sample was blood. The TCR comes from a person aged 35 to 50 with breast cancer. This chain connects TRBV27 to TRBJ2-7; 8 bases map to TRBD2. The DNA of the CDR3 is TGTGCCAGCAGTTTGTACGCCGGGACTAGCTCCTACGAGCAGTACTTC. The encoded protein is CASSLYAGTSSYEQYF.